This T cell receptor (beta chain) was sequenced during a study of cytomegalovirus exposure and HLA in healthy donors. V was clipped by 0 bases and J by 3 bases; unmatched bases: 3. CDR1 SGHNT and CDR2 YYREEE come from the germline V gene (reference sequence). CDR3 length: 16 residues. It was with 60 Vbeta and 13 Jbeta primers that the PCR ran. Per the original data handling: A later analysis tallied some 84 million unique TCR beta chains, around 11 million of them shared. The table came from immunoSEQ multiplex PCR; TCRdb's copy has only in-frame clones and leaves some out. D and trimming were read from the DNA, whereas the V and J calls and clone size are those reported in that table. The sample gives roughly 160,000 clones, 80% to 85% of which show up once; 1.2% is in the top ten.

The sample consisted of PBMCs. The gene calls are TRBV5-4 and TRBJ2-3, with 11 bases that match TRBD2. The receptor was derived from a boy between 2 and 10 years old in good health and CMV-seronegative. The CDR3 DNA sequence: TGTGCCAGCAGCTTGGAAACTAGCGGGAGTACAGATACGCAGTATTTT. Its translation is CASSLETSGSTDTQYF. The full variable domain, with the rest looked up from reference TRBV5-4 and TRBJ2-3, is ETGVTQSPTHLIKTRGQQVTLRCSSQSGHNTVSWYQQALGQGPQFIFQYYREEENGRGNFPPRFSGLQFPNYSSELNVNALELDDSALYLCASSLETSGSTDTQYFGPGTRLTVL.